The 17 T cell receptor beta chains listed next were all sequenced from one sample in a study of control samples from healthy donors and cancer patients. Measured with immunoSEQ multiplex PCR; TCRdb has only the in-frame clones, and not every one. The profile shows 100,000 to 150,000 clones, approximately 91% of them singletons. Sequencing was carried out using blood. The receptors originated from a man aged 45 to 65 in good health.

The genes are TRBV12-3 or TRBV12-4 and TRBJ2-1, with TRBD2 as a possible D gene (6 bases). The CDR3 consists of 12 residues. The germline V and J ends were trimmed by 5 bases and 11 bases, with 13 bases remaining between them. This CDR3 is CASSPGTHKQFF. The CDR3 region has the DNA TGTGCCAGCAGTCCCGGGACTCACAAGCAGTTCTTC.

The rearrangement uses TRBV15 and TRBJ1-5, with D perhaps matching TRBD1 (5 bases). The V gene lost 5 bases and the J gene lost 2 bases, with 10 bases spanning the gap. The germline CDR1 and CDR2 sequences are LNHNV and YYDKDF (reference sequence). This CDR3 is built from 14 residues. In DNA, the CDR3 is TGTGCCACCAGCGGGGGAGGGGGCAATCAGCCCCAGCATTTT. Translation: CATSGGGGNQPQHF.

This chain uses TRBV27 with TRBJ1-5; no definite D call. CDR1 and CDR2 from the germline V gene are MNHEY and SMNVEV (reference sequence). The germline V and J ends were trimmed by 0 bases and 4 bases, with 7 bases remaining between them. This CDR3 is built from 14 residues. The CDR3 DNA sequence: TGTGCCAGCAGTTTATCGGGTGGTAATCAGCCCCAGCATTTT. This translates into CASSLSGGNQPQHF.

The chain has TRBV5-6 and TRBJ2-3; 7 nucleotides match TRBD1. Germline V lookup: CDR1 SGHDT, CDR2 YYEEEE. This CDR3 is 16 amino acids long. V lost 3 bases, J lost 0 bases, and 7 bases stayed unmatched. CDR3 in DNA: TGTGCCAGCAGCTCCTATCGACAGGGAAGCACAGATACGCAGTATTTT. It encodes CASSSYRQGSTDTQYF.

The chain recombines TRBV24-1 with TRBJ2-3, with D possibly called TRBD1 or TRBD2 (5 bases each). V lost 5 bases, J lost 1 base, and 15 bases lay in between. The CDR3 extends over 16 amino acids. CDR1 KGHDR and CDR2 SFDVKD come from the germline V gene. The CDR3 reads CATSAPRRDGTDTQYF. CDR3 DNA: TGTGCCACCAGTGCCCCGCGCCGGGACGGCACAGATACGCAGTATTTT.

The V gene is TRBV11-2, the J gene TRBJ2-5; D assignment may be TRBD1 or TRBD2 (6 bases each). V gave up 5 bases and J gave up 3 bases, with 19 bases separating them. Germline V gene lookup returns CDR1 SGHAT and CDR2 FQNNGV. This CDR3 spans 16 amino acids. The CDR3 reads CASSLGGTPSEETQYF. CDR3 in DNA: TGTGCCAGCAGCCTCGGAGGGACACCAAGCGAAGAGACCCAGTACTTC.

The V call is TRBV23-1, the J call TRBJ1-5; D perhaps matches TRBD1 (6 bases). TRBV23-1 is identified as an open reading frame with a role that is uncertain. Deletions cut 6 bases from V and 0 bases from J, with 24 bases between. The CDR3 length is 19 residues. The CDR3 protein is CASSYKTLGHSDSNQPQHF. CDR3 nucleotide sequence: TGCGCCAGCAGCTATAAAACCCTGGGACACTCAGATAGCAATCAGCCCCAGCATTTT.

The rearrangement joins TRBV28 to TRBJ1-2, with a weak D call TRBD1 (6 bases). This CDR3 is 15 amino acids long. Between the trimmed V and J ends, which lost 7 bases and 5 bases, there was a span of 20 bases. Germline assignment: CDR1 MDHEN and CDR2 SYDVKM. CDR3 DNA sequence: TGTGCCAGCAATCGAGGGGGGGGCGAAGCGTATGGCTACACCTTC. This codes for CASNRGGGEAYGYTF.

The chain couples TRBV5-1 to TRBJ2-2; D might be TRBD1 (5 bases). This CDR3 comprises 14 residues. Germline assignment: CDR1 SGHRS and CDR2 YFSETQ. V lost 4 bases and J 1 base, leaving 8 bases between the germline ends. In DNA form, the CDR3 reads TGCGCCAGCAGCGACGGACAGAACACCGGGGAGCTGTTTTTT. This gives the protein CASSDGQNTGELFF.

The CDR3 DNA follows: TGTGCCAGCAGCTTAGTACAGGGTCCCTACTACGAGCAGTACTTC. Its protein product is CASSLVQGPYYEQYF. The gene calls are TRBV7-8 and TRBJ2-7; tentatively, D is TRBD1 (6 bases). Between the trimmed V and J ends, which lost 1 base and 3 bases, there was a span of 13 bases. The germline CDR1 and CDR2 sequences are SGHVS and FQNEAQ. This CDR3 is built from 15 residues.

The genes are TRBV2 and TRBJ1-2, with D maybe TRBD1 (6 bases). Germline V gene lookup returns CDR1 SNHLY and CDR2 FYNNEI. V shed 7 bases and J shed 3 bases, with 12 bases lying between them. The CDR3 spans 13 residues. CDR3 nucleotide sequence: TGTGCCAGCACCGCGGGGACATACTATGGCTACACCTTC. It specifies CASTAGTYYGYTF.

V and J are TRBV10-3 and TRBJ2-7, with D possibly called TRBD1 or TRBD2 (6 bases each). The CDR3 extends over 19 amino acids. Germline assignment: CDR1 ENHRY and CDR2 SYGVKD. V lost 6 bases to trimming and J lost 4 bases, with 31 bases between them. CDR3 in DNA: TGTGCCATCAGCCCCAGCGACCCGGGGGCAACCATGGAAGCTTACGAGCAGTACTTC. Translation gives CAISPSDPGATMEAYEQYF.

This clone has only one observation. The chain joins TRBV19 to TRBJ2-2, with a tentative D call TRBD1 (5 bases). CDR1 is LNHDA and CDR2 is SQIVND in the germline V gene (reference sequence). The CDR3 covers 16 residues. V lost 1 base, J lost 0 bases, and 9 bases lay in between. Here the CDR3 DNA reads TGTGCCAGTAGTATAGCAGGCAGGGCGAACACCGGGGAGCTGTTTTTT. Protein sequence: CASSIAGRANTGELFF.

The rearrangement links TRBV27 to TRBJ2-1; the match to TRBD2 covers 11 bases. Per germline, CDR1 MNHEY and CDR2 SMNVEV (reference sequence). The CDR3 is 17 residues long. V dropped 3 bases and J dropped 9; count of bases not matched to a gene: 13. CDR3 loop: CASSFLTSGGLVREQFF. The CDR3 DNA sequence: TGTGCCAGCAGTTTCCTCACTAGCGGGGGACTAGTTCGTGAGCAGTTCTTC.

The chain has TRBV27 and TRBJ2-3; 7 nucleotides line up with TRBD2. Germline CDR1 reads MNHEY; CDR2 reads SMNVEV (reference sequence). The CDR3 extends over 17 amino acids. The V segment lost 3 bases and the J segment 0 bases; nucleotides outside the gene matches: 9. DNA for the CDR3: TGTGCCAGCAGTTTGGACGGGGAGGGACGGAGCACAGATACGCAGTATTTT. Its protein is CASSLDGEGRSTDTQYF.

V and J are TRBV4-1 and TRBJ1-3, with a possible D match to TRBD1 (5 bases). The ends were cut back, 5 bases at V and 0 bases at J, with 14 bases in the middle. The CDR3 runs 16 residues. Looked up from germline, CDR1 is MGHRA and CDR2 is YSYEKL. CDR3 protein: CASSITGVPSGNTIYF. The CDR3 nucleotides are TGCGCCAGCAGCATTACAGGCGTACCCTCTGGAAACACCATATATTTT.

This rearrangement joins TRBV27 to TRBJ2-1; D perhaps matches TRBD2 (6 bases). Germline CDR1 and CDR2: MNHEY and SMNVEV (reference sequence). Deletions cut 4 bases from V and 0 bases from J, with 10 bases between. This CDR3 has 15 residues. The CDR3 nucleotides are TGTGCCAGCAGTTCACCGCGGGGCTCCTACAATGAGCAGTTCTTC. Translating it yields CASSSPRGSYNEQFF.